This TCR beta chain was captured in a study of blood T cell repertoires in COVID-19 (TCRdb year 2020). Broadly, across the study: Collaborator samples came from the United States, Italy and Spain and covered acute and convalescent phases of COVID-19. The prospective study material was composed of cDNA or gDNA derived from T cells, B-cell-depleted T cells, or PBMCs. Deeply sampled blood TCRbeta repertoires from subjects exposed to, actively infected with, or recovered from COVID-19 were included in the dataset. The repertoires were released in a freely available public database intended as a resource for research on the immune response to SARS-CoV-2. Samples were obtained from the ongoing ImmuneRACE study (first 160 participants) and from some 1,200 subjects provided by 6 global collaborators. Nearly every sample came with metadata listing a de-identified subject ID, COVID-19 status, age in years and sex. Where available, HLA class I and class II types were taken from metadata supplied by the sample provider and were not determined by assay-based typing. The paper as a whole reports these results and caveats: How much clinical and demographic metadata was included differed by source and by participant, and the metadata was provided uncurated.

For this chain, trimming is 4 bases at the V end and 1 base at the J end, and the number of junction bases without a gene match is 10. From the germline V gene (reference sequence), CDR1 is LNHDA and CDR2 is SQIVND. Taken from cysteine to phenylalanine, the CDR3 has 16 residues. Of the read, only the CDR3 DNA is kept; its 48 bases are in frame from base 1. About this clone: Its cognate antigen has yet to be identified. Per-nucleotide qualities are absent, and no much larger clonotype sits a single base away.

TCRbeta CDR3 regions were amplified from genomic DNA by means of the immunoSEQ Assay, a bias-controlled multiplex PCR. The study's processing was this. The number of nucleated cells in each sample was estimated from the amplification of reference gene primers within the assay. To quantify the absolute abundance of each unique TCRbeta CDR3 rearrangement, sequence reads were collapsed and filtered. For each sample, productive Simpson clonality was calculated as the square root of Simpson's diversity index across productive rearrangements. Sourced from immuneACCESS, this table was stored by TCRdb with only in-frame sequences that have V and J called. A share of the clones is absent; for the studies checked, an unresolved V gene accounts for under half, and the remainder has no known explanation. V and J calls and clone size are copied from that table; D and trimming were computed from the DNA. A total of under 20,000 clones appear in this sample, roughly 78% of them only once. Clones ranked in the top ten supply roughly 23% of the sample.

Each collaborating institution followed its own protocols to collect whole blood in K2EDTA tubes. For TCRbeta analysis, collaborators shipped samples as frozen whole blood, isolated PBMCs, or DNA extracted from either of those sample types. Recombination linked TRBV19 to TRBJ2-7; TRBD2 lines up with 7 middle nucleotides. The sample comprised peripheral blood. The receptor was derived from a man between 60 and 75 years old with active or convalescent COVID-19. The CDR3 region has the sequence CASSRDYAGDSYEQYF. The DNA sequence reads TGTGCCAGTAGTAGGGACTATGCGGGGGATTCCTACGAGCAGTACTTC.